These 25 T cell receptor beta chains were all obtained from the same sample, sequenced in a study of blood T cell repertoires in COVID-19. Only in-frame clones appear in the TCRdb table, and some are missing; sequencing was by immunoSEQ multiplex PCR. Among approximately 210,000 clones listed, about four fifths were seen once. The material sequenced was PBMCs or T cells enriched from blood (not recorded which). These receptors came from a woman aged 55 to 70 who had recovered from COVID-19.

The V and J genes are TRBV4-1 and TRBJ2-1, with D unresolved. Looked up from germline, CDR1 is MGHRA and CDR2 is YSYEKL. With 1 base removed from V and 0 bases from J, the gap between germline ends came to 10 bases. This CDR3 is built from 16 residues. The chain's CDR3 is CASSQVPRSSYNEQFF. The CDR3 DNA follows: TGCGCCAGCAGCCAAGTCCCCCGGTCCTCCTACAATGAGCAGTTCTTC.

The rearrangement uses TRBV7-2 and TRBJ2-1, with 10 bases identical to TRBD2. The V gene end was trimmed by 4 bases and the J gene end by 7 bases; junction bases not matched to a gene: 7. There are 15 residues in the CDR3. Germline lookup yields CDR1 SGHTA and CDR2 FQGNSA. The CDR3: CASSSIAGGKNEQFF. The CDR3 DNA reads TGTGCCAGCAGCTCCATAGCGGGGGGAAAGAATGAGCAGTTCTTC.

V is TRBV29-1 and J is TRBJ2-3; 10 nucleotides match TRBD2. This CDR3 spans 16 amino acids. CDR1 SQVTM and CDR2 ANQGSEA come from the germline V gene. The ends lost 6 bases at V and 0 bases at J; junction bases unmatched: 9. CDR3: CSVHFSGGFSTDTQYF. The CDR3 DNA follows: TGCAGCGTCCACTTTAGCGGGGGGTTCAGCACAGATACGCAGTATTTT.

This clone was seen a few times. The V gene is TRBV9, the J gene TRBJ1-6, with D perhaps matching TRBD1 (5 bases). The CDR3 has 16 amino acids. V was shortened by 0 bases and J by 2 bases, with 9 bases between the two germline ends. The germline V gene encodes CDR1 SGDLS and CDR2 YYNGEE. In DNA, the CDR3 is TGTGCCAGCAGCGTAGATGCAGGGCCCTATAATTCACCCCTCCACTTT. This sequence encodes CASSVDAGPYNSPLHF.

This clone was recorded a few times. The V call is TRBV30, the J call TRBJ2-7; possible D gene TRBD2, 6 bases. There are 13 residues in the CDR3. Germline V gene lookup returns CDR1 GTSNPN and CDR2 SVGIG (reference sequence). Trimming cost V 3 bases and J 5 bases, with 14 bases left between them. The CDR3 sequence: CAWRRQRAHEQYF. CDR3 sequence (DNA): TGTGCCTGGAGGAGACAGCGGGCCCACGAGCAGTACTTC.

The chain carries TRBV3-1 (or the pseudogene TRBV3-2) and TRBJ2-3; possible D gene TRBD2, 5 bases. Germline V gene lookup returns CDR1 LGHDT and CDR2 YNNKEL (reference sequence). The CDR3 has 13 amino acids. V was cut by 8 bases and J by 0 bases, with 9 bases left in between. The CDR3 DNA is TGTGCCAGCGGAGGACCTAGCACAGATACGCAGTATTTT. Translating it yields CASGGPSTDTQYF.

In DNA form, the CDR3 reads TGTGCCAGCAGTGAAGCGGGGAGGGATAATTCACCCCTCCACTTT. This sequence encodes CASSEAGRDNSPLHF. The V gene is TRBV25-1, the J gene TRBJ1-6; D unclear. Germline V CDR1 and CDR2: MGHDK, SYGVNS. The CDR3 consists of 15 residues. Trimming removed 2 bases from V and 5 bases from J, with 10 bases in between.

This clone was seen once. J is TRBJ2-2 and V is TRBV27; no clear D. The CDR3 has 15 amino acids. CDR1 and CDR2 (germline): MNHEY, SMNVEV (reference sequence). Trimming pared 3 bases from V and 5 bases from J, leaving 13 bases between. The DNA for the CDR3 is TGTGCCAGCAGTTTTATCGCAGGCTATACCGGGGAGCTGTTTTTT. This gives the protein CASSFIAGYTGELFF.

V and J are TRBV2 and TRBJ1-2; 8 nucleotides match TRBD1. Unmatched junction bases numbered 8, after V lost 5 bases and J lost 6 bases. The length of the CDR3 is 14 residues. Germline CDR1 reads SNHLY; CDR2 reads FYNNEI. CDR3 amino acids: CASSRGQGIDGYTF. The CDR3 bases are TGTGCCAGCAGTAGAGGACAGGGTATTGATGGCTACACCTTC.

This chain links TRBV11-3 with TRBJ2-3, with D possibly being TRBD1 (6 bases). Trimming left V 5 bases short and J 0 bases short, with 15 bases between. Germline assignment: CDR1 SGHNT and CDR2 YENEEA. The CDR3 has 16 residues. The DNA for the CDR3 is TGTGCCAGCAGCGTGGGACACCAATCTAGCACAGATACGCAGTATTTT. Amino acid sequence: CASSVGHQSSTDTQYF.

The chain couples TRBV6-5 to TRBJ2-5, with D perhaps TRBD1 (6 bases). From germline, CDR1 is MNHEY and CDR2 SVGAGI. There are 15 residues in the CDR3. V was pared by 8 bases and J by 5 bases, with 21 bases between. DNA of the CDR3: TGTGCCAGCTCCGAAGGGGGACCCGCCCAGGAGACCCAGTACTTC. Protein: CASSEGGPAQETQYF.

The chain is built from TRBV12-1 and TRBJ2-7; the table's D call of TRBD2 was not tested on the DNA. TRBV12-1 is reported as a pseudogene. There are 14 residues in the CDR3. CDR3 residues: CASRPSGRYHEQYF. The CDR3, as DNA: TGTGCCAGTCGCCCGAGCGGGAGGTACCACGAGCAGTACTTC.

The chain is built from TRBV6-5 and TRBJ2-5; D is uncertain. Per germline, CDR1 MNHEY and CDR2 SVGAGI. Trimming removed 7 bases at V and 5 bases at J, with 8 bases between. The CDR3 sequence is 11 residues long. The CDR3 nucleotides are TGTGCCAGCACGTACTTGGAGACCCAGTACTTC. Translation: CASTYLETQYF.

V usage is TRBV29-1 and J usage is TRBJ1-5; TRBD1 matches at 8 bases. The CDR3 extends over 13 amino acids. Germline V lookup: CDR1 SQVTM, CDR2 ANQGSEA. Trimming at V came to 4 bases and at J to 6 bases, leaving 5 bases not matched to a gene. CDR3 amino acids: CSVVPTGGQPQHF. The CDR3 region has the DNA TGCAGCGTTGTACCTACAGGGGGTCAGCCCCAGCATTTT. Combining the CDR3 with reference TRBV29-1 and TRBJ1-5 gives the whole variable domain SAVISQKPSRDICQRGTSLTIQCQVDSQVTMMFWYRQQPGQSLTLIATANQGSEATYESGFVIDKFPISRPNLTFSTLTVSNMSPEDSSIYLCSVVPTGGQPQHFGDGTRLSIL.

The V and J genes are TRBV30 and TRBJ2-3, with D possibly TRBD2 on 6 matching bases. V lost 0 bases and J lost 4, with 14 bases in between. CDR1 is GTSNPN, CDR2 SVGIG, per germline (reference sequence). The CDR3 runs 15 residues. The CDR3 nucleotides are TGTGCCTGGAGTGTACAAAGTAGCGGCTCAGATACGCAGTATTTT. Protein: CAWSVQSSGSDTQYF.

V usage is TRBV18 and J usage is TRBJ2-2, with 10 bases fitting TRBD1. After removal of 1 base from V and 2 bases from J, the junction contained 7 bases not matched to a gene. Germline CDR1 reads KGHSH; CDR2 reads LQKENI. This CDR3 contains 18 residues. The CDR3 DNA is TGTGCCAGCTCACCACGGGGACAGGGGCTAATTAACACCGGGGAGCTGTTTTTT. Translated: CASSPRGQGLINTGELFF.

V is TRBV7-2 and J is TRBJ1-2; D may be TRBD1 (6 bases). Between the trimmed V and J ends, which lost 5 bases and 0 bases, there was a span of 13 bases. Germline CDR1 SGHTA, CDR2 FQGNSA. The CDR3 loop spans 15 amino acids. The CDR3 DNA sequence: TGTGCCAGCAGCCCGGCCCAGGGGACTAACTATGGCTACACCTTC. Translated, it gives CASSPAQGTNYGYTF. The full variable domain, with the rest looked up from reference TRBV7-2 and TRBJ1-2, is GAGVSQSPSNKVTEKGKDVELRCDPISGHTALYWYRQSLGQGLEFLIYFQGNSAPDKSGLPSDRFSAERTGGSVSTLTIQRTQQEDSAVYLCASSPAQGTNYGYTFGSGTRLTVV.

V gene TRBV6-5 combines with J gene TRBJ2-1, with a possible D match to TRBD2 (6 bases). The CDR3 spans 14 residues. CDR1 is MNHEY, CDR2 SVGAGI, per germline. The V end lost 6 bases, the J end lost 3 bases, and 12 bases lay between the germline ends. CDR3 DNA sequence: TGTGCCAGCAGCCAGCCGACTAGCTACAATGAGCAGTTCTTC. It codes for CASSQPTSYNEQFF.

The chain has TRBV5-1 and TRBJ1-5; 8 bases map to TRBD1. Trimming took 5 bases from V and 5 from J; bases not matched to a gene: 9. The germline gives CDR1 SGHRS, CDR2 YFSETQ. The CDR3 is 15 residues long. CDR3 coding DNA: TGCGCCAGCAGTTCCGGGACAGGAGGCGATCAGCCCCAGCATTTT. Its translation: CASSSGTGGDQPQHF.

Remarks on this clone: At the DNA level, this CDR3 is encoded by other sequences in the same sample as well. V and J are TRBV12-3 or TRBV12-4 and TRBJ1-1; TRBD1 might be the D (5 bases). There are 13 residues in the CDR3. The ends were cut back, 3 bases at V and 4 bases at J, with 9 bases in the middle. CDR3 amino acids: CASSFQGGTEAFF. The CDR3 DNA follows: TGTGCCAGCAGTTTTCAGGGTGGCACTGAAGCTTTCTTT.

The genes are TRBV7-2 and TRBJ2-7, with 7 bases aligning to TRBD2. With 2 bases clipped from V and 2 bases from J, the junction kept 9 bases outside the gene matches. The CDR3 length is 16 residues. Germline V gives CDR1 SGHTA, CDR2 FQGNSA. This chain's CDR3 is CASSLPPGTIPYEQYF. CDR3 bases: TGTGCCAGCAGCTTACCCCCCGGGACTATTCCCTACGAGCAGTACTTC.

This clone has a single count. V gene TRBV5-1 combines with J gene TRBJ2-1; 12 bases line up with TRBD2. In germline, CDR1 is SGHRS, CDR2 YFSETQ. There are 15 residues in the CDR3. The junction had 7 bases not matched to a gene; V was cut back by 4 bases and J by 8 bases. The CDR3 DNA follows: TGCGCCAGCAGCCCTAGCGGGAGGGAATACGATGAGCAGTTCTTC. Its translation: CASSPSGREYDEQFF.

The chain uses TRBV3-1 (or the pseudogene TRBV3-2) and TRBJ1-1, with 7 bases lining up with TRBD1. Per the germline V gene, CDR1 is LGHDT and CDR2 is YNNKEL (reference sequence). V lost 5 bases and J lost 3; bases outside the gene matches: 9. The CDR3 spans 15 residues. DNA for the CDR3: TGTGCCAGCAGCTTCACAGGGGCCGGGGACACTGAAGCTTTCTTT. It translates to CASSFTGAGDTEAFF.

The J gene is TRBJ1-1, the V gene TRBV6-5, with no clear D. Trimming removed 7 bases from V and 4 bases from J, with 19 bases in between. The CDR3 has 15 amino acids. CDR1 is MNHEY and CDR2 is SVGAGI in the germline V gene. CDR3 bases: TGTGCCAGCATCCACCCTTCGGGGAAAGGCACTGAAGCTTTCTTT. This translates into CASIHPSGKGTEAFF.

This clone occurred a few times. The CDR3 is CASSVGLAGVGFF. The CDR3 coding sequence is TGTGCCAGCAGCGTAGGACTAGCGGGAGTTGGGTTCTTC. V and J are TRBV9 and TRBJ2-1; 12 nucleotides align to TRBD2. Germline lookup yields CDR1 SGDLS and CDR2 YYNGEE. This CDR3 spans 13 amino acids. V lost 0 bases to trimming and J lost 15 bases; unmatched junction nucleotides: 4.